The present TCR beta chain was sequenced within a study of T cells in women clearing cervical HPV infection. The CDR3 length is 16 residues. Germline V gene data show CDR1 as DFQATT and CDR2 as SNEGSKA (reference sequence). Trimming shortened V by 6 bases and J by 2 bases, and 17 bases separated the two germline ends. Worth noting for this clone: No antigen is known for it. Coverage ceases 3 residues before the CDR3 finishes, and the germline J gene fills in the end.

TCRdb keeps only in-frame clones here, not all; method: immunoSEQ multiplex PCR. The table for this sample gives 20,000 to 30,000 clones. Study results and limitations: Effector/memory and HPV-specific T cells were not isolated, and association timing is unknown. Combining TCR richness with V gene abundances gave approximately 0.84 AUC.

Material for sequencing was blood buffy coat. This sequence joins TRBV20-1 and TRBJ1-6, with D perhaps TRBD1 (6 bases). This receptor was obtained from a woman aged 18-70 years with a cervical HPV16 infection that either progressed to CIN3+ or cleared (not recorded which). The CDR3 bases that were read are TGCAGTGCCAGACGAGGGGGAGGTGCCTATAATTCACCC. Its protein product is CSARRGGGAYNSP. In full, the CDR3 reads CSARRGGGAYNSPLHF.